This TCR beta chain was identified during a study of spatial heterogeneity in lung cancer. This clonotype is labeled as medium-sized. This beta chain is a stray read from a library made for alpha chains; its abundance is not meaningful. Time point here: sample taken at primary tumor resection. Frozen PBMC, nontumor lung or tumor provided whole RNA, which was sequenced unsorted. Using its own MiXCR run on the 5' RACE reads, TCRdb lists one record per CDR3 protein. Of about 7,900 distinct CDR3 sequences in the sample, 3.5% to 5% were seen once. In germline, CDR1 is SGHRS, CDR2 YFSETQ. With 2 bases removed from V and 4 bases from J, the gap between germline ends came to 9 bases. This CDR3 contains 14 residues.

The sequences come from PBMCs, collected at surgery. V and J are TRBV5-1 and TRBJ2-2, with D possibly matching TRBD1 (6 bases). This sequence was found in a male donor with early-stage non-small cell lung cancer. The CDR3, as DNA: TGCGCCAGCAGCTTACAGGGTGGCACCGGGGAGCTGTTTTTT. This sequence encodes CASSLQGGTGELFF. The full variable domain, completed using reference TRBV5-1 and TRBJ2-2, is KAGVTQTPRYLIKTRGQQVTLSCSPISGHRSVSWYQQTPGQGLQFLFEYFSETQRNKGNFPGRFSGRQFSNSRSEMNVSTLELGDSALYLCASSLQGGTGELFFGEGSRLTVL.